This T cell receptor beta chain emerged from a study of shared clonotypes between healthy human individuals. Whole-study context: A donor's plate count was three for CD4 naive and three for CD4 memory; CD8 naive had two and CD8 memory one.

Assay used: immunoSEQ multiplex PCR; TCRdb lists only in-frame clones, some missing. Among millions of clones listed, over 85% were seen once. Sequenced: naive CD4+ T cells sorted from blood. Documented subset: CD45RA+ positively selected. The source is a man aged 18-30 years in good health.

DNA of the CDR3: TGTGCCAGCTCACGGGGCAAAGCCTACGAGCAGTACTTC. Its translation: CASSRGKAYEQYF. V usage is TRBV18 and J usage is TRBJ2-7, with a weak D call TRBD1 (5 bases). Germline loops: CDR1 KGHSH, CDR2 LQKENI. Deletions cut 4 bases from V and 2 bases from J, with 9 bases between. The CDR3 totals 13 residues.